This note documents a single T cell receptor (beta chain) sequence. In the study's own analysis: Cell counts per sample came from amplifying reference gene primers. TCRdb's table, derived via immunoSEQ multiplex PCR, lists solely in-frame clones and lacks some. The DNA gave D and trimming, while V, J and clone size come from that table. The sample lists some 140,000 clones, roughly 78% occurring once. The germline CDR1 and CDR2 sequences are MDHEN and SYDVKM. Germline trimming cut 7 bases from V and 5 bases from J; bases unmatched to any gene: 9. The CDR3 has 14 amino acids. The record originates from a study of blood T cell repertoires in COVID-19. Study-level background: Acute and convalescent COVID-19 samples came from the United States, Italy and Spain. Sample material is recorded as cDNA or gDNA derived from T cells, B-cell-depleted T cells, or PBMCs.

V gene TRBV28 combines with J gene TRBJ1-2; 8 bases are a match to TRBD1. Sequenced sample: peripheral blood. The TCR comes from a man in his sixties with acute or convalescent COVID-19. The CDR3 spells CASTEGRQGYGYTF. As DNA, the CDR3 is TGTGCCAGCACCGAGGGACGACAGGGGTATGGCTACACCTTC.